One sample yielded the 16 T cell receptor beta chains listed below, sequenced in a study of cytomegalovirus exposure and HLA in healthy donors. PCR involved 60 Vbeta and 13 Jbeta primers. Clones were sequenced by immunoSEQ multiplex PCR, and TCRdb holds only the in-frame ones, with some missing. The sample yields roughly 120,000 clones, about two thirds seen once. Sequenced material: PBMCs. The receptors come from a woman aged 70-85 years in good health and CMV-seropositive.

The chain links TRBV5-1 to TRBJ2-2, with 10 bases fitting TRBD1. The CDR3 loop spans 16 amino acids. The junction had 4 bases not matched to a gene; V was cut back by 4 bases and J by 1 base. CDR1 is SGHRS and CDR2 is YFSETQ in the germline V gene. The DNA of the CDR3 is TGCGCCAGCAGCCCCGGGACAGGGGAGAACACCGGGGAGCTGTTTTTT. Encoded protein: CASSPGTGENTGELFF.

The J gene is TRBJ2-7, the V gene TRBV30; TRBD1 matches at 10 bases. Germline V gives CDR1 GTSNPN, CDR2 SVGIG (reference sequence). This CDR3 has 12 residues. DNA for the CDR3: TGTGGCATGCGGACAGGGGGGAACGAGCAGTACTTC. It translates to CGMRTGGNEQYF. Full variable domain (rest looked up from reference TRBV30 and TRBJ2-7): SQTIHQWPATLVQPVGSPLSLECTVEGTSNPNLYWYRQAAGRGLQLLFYSVGIGQISSEVPQNLSASRPQDRQFILSSKKLLLSDSGFYLCGMRTGGNEQYFGPGTRLTVT.

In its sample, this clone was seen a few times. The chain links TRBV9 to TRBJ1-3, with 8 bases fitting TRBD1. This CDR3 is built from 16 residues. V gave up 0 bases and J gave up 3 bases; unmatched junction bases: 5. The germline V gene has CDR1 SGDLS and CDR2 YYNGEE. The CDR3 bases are TGTGCCAGCAGCGTAGGGCCAGGGGGCTTTGGAAACACCATATATTTT. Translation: CASSVGPGGFGNTIYF.

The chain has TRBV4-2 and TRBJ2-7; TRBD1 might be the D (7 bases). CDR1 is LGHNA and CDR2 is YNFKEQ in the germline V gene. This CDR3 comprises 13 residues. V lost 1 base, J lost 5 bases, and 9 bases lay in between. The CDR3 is CASSQARGDEQYF. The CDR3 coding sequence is TGTGCCAGCAGCCAAGCCAGGGGGGACGAGCAGTACTTC.

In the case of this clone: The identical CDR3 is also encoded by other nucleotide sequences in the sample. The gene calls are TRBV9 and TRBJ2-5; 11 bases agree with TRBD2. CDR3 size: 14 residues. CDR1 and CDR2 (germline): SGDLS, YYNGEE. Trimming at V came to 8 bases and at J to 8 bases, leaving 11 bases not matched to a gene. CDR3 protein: CASSATSGASTQYF. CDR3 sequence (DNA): TGTGCCAGTAGTGCGACTAGCGGGGCCTCTACCCAGTACTTC. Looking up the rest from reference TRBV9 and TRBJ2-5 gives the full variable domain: DSGVTQTPKHLITATGQRVTLRCSPRSGDLSVYWYQQSLDQGLQFLIQYYNGEERAKGNILERFSAQQFPDLHSELNLSSLELGDSALYFCASSATSGASTQYFGPGTRLLVL.

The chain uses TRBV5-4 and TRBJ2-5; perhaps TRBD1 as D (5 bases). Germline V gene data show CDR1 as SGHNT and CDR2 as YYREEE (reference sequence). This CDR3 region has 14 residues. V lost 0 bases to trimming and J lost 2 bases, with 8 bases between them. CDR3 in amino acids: CASSLGQRQETQYF. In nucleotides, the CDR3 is TGTGCCAGCAGCTTGGGACAGAGGCAAGAGACCCAGTACTTC.

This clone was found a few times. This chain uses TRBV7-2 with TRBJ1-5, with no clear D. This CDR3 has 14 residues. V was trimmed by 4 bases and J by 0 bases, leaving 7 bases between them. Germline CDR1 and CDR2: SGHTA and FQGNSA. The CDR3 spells CASSSGYSNQPQHF. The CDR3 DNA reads TGTGCCAGCAGCTCAGGATATAGCAATCAGCCCCAGCATTTT.

The CDR3, as DNA: TGCGCCAGCAGCTCGGACAACCCAACCTACGAGCAGTACTTC. Translated: CASSSDNPTYEQYF. The J gene is TRBJ2-7, the V gene TRBV5-1; TRBD1 might be the D (5 bases). The V end was cut by 3 bases, the J end by 2 bases, with 12 bases between. The CDR3 is 14 amino acids. CDR1 SGHRS and CDR2 YFSETQ come from the germline V gene.

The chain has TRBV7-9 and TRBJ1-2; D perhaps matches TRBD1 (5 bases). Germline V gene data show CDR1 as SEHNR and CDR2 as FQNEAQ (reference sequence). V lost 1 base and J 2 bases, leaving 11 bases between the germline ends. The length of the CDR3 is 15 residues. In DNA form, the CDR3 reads TGTGCCAGCAGCTTAGGATCAGGGATCAACTATGGCTACACCTTC. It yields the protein CASSLGSGINYGYTF.

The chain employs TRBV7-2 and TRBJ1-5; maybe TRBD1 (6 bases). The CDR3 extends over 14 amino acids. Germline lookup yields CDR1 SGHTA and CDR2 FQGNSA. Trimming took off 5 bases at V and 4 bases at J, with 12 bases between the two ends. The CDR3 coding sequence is TGTGCCAGCAGCCCGGACAGCATAAATCAGCCCCAGCATTTT. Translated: CASSPDSINQPQHF.

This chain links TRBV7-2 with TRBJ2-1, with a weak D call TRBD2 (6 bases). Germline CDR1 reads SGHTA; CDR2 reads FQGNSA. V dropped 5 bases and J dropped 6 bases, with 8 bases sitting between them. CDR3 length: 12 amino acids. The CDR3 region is CASSTGGNEQFF. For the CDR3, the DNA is TGTGCCAGCAGCACCGGGGGCAATGAGCAGTTCTTC.

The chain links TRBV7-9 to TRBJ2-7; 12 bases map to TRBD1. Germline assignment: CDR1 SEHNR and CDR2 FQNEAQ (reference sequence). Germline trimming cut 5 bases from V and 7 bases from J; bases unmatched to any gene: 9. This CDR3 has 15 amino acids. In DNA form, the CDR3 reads TGTGCCAGCAGCGTACTGGGACAGGGGGCGCGGGAGCAGTACTTC. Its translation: CASSVLGQGAREQYF.

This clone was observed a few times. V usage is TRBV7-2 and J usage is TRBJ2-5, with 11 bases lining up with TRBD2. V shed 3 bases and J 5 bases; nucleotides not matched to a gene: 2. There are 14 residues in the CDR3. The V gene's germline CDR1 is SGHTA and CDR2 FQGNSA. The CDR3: CASSFSGGAETQYF. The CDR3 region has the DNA TGTGCCAGCAGCTTTAGCGGGGGGGCGGAGACCCAGTACTTC. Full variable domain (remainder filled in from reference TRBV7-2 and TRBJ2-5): GAGVSQSPSNKVTEKGKDVELRCDPISGHTALYWYRQSLGQGLEFLIYFQGNSAPDKSGLPSDRFSAERTGGSVSTLTIQRTQQEDSAVYLCASSFSGGAETQYFGPGTRLLVL.

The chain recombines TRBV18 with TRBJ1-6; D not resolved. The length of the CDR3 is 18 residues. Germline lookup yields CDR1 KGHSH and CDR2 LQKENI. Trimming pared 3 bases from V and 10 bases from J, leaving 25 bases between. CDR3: CASSPLGRAGPNGSPLHF. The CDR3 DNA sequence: TGTGCCAGCTCACCCCTCGGGAGGGCCGGGCCAAATGGATCACCCCTCCACTTT.

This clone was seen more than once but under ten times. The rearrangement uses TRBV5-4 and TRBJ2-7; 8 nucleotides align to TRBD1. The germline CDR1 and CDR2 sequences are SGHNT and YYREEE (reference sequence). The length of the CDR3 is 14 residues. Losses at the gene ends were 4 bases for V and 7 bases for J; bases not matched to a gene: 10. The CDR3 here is CASSPPDRVKEQYF. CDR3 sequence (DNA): TGTGCCAGCAGCCCCCCGGACAGGGTCAAGGAGCAGTACTTC.

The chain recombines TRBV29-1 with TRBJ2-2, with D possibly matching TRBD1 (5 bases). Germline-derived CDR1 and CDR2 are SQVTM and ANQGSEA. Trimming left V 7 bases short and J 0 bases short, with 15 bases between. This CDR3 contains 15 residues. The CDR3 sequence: CSAAKGIANTGELFF. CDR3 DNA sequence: TGCAGCGCCGCGAAGGGGATAGCGAACACCGGGGAGCTGTTTTTT.